This T cell receptor beta chain stems from a study of T-cell memory formation after mild COVID-19. Trimming cost V 10 bases and J 4 bases, with 20 bases left between them. The CDR3 covers 14 residues. Germline V lookup: CDR1 MNHEY, CDR2 SMNVEV (reference sequence). TCRdb called the 5' RACE reads again in MiXCR, with one record for every CDR3 protein. Of a few hundred thousand distinct CDR3 sequences listed, approximately 16% are singletons. The sample was PBMCs or a T cell subset sorted from them (not recorded which). This chain connects TRBV27 to TRBJ2-7; D not resolved. This TCR was sampled from a man between 18 and 35 years old who had mild COVID-19 (a few samples of this study predate the infection). Cell type and time point are not known. CDR3 sequence: CANSSDLKSYEQYV. CDR3 nucleotide sequence: TGTGCCAACTCCTCCGACCTGAAGTCTTACGAGCAGTACGTC.